Here is one T cell receptor beta chain with its context. The target antigen is unknown. The germline gene is not matched at one end of the junction; a read error may be the cause. This record comes from a study of cytomegalovirus exposure and HLA in healthy donors. PCR involved 60 Vbeta and 13 Jbeta primers. Here immunoSEQ multiplex PCR was the method, and the copy in TCRdb shows in-frame clones only, minus some. Altogether 150,000 to 200,000 clones are present, more than 85% being singletons, with the ten largest covering roughly 1.7%. From germline, CDR1 is SGDLS and CDR2 YYNGEE. The CDR3 has 15 residues. Findings and caveats of the study: Reported results showed that the classifier diagnosed cytomegalovirus status with high specificity and sensitivity.

Samples came from healthy bone marrow donors. Sampled while nominally healthy, donors likely had unrecorded immune exposures. What was sequenced was PBMCs. V is TRBV9 and J is TRBJ2-7; D may be TRBD1 (5 bases). The source of this sequence is a woman between 18 and 30 years old in good health and CMV-seronegative. The CDR3 sequence is CASSVAGNGVYGQYF. For the CDR3, the DNA is TGTGCCAGCAGCGTAGCAGGGAATGGAGTCTACGGGCAGTACTTC.